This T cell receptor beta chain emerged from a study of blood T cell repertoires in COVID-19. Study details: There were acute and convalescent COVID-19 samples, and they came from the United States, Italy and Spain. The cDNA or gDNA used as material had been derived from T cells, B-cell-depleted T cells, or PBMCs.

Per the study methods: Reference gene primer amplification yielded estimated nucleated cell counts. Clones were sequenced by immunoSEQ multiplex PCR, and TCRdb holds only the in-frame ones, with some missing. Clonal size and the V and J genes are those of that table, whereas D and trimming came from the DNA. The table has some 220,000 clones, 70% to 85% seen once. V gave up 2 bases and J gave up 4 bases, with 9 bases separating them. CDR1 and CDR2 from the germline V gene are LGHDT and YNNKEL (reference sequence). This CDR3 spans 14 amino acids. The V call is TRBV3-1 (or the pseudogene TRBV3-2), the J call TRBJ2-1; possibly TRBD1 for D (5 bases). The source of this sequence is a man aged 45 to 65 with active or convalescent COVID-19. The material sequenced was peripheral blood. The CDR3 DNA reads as TGTGCCAGCAGCCAAACCCAGGGTTACAATGAGCAGTTCTTC. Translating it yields CASSQTQGYNEQFF.